This TCR beta chain was identified during a study of T cell responses to AZD1222 COVID-19 vaccine (dated by TCRdb to the early 2020s). With respect to the entire study: AZD1222 recipients with second doses at about 4 weeks or about 12 weeks were pooled, because spike-specific TCR depth and breadth did not differ between schedules. TCR sequencing covered roughly 230 trial participants: approximately 200 given two doses of AZD1222 and 26 given two doses of MenACWY control vaccine. Trial participants were enrolled by age into subgroups of 18-55, 56-69 and 70-plus years, and about 150, 27 and 61 TCR-sequenced participants, respectively, were included in these subgroups. Points the paper makes about the study in general: Because no day 14 peak-response samples were available, repertoires were characterized only after the peak T cell response. After two AZD1222 doses, spike-specific TCR breadth and depth were significantly higher than at day 0 and than in MenACWY recipients. Conclusions about previously exposed vaccinees are limited because only a handful of AZD1222 recipients were SARS-CoV-2 seropositive at baseline. The 56-69-year group was small, and its depth increase did not reach significance, likely because of low power. The vaccine-associated CD4 TCRs covered the entire spike protein, and the dominant responses fell in regions 160-218 and 743-854. Reportedly, almost half of the unique spike-specific TCRs recognized epitopes lying outside the regions that are mutated in the B.1.351 and B.1.1.7 variants. Participants were mostly white British, with more females than males. The authors suggested clonal diversity may have been underestimated.

The germline V gene sets CDR1 to LGHNA and CDR2 to YSLEER. V loses 0 bases, J loses 2 bases, and the germline ends lie 10 bases apart. Taken from cysteine to phenylalanine, the CDR3 has 16 residues. Only the CDR3 DNA stays, 48 bases, in frame from base 1. According to the study, the label for this sample's time point signals: baseline before first vaccination. Vaccinee samples were obtained from the UK trials COV001 and COV002, which included a single-blind randomized controlled phase 2/3 trial of AZD1222 (ChAdOx1 nCoV-19) in healthy adults. For TCRbeta chain sequencing, PBMC samples from trial participants were taken at day 0 and at day 28 after the second dose. As concerns this clone: Which antigen it targets is not known. No quality values exist for individual bases; no much larger clone is one base distant.

The CDR3 regions of human TCRbeta chains were analyzed by immunosequencing. The original pipeline was this. Repertoire TCRs were matched against a reference library of SARS-CoV-2-specific TCRs generated with the MIRA antigen-specificity platform. Breadth meant the fraction of unique TCRs that were SARS-CoV-2-associated, whereas depth meant the fraction of total T cells that were SARS-CoV-2-associated. Using the MIRA data, each spike-specific TCR was mapped to the spike region that the TCR reacts to and placed in a CD4 or CD8 class. Log10-transformed breadth and depth values were compared by one-way ANOVA with Sidak's multiple comparisons tests. TCRdb re-hosts the immuneACCESS table, in-frame sequences only. Its copies lack some clones; in the studies checked, an unresolved V gene accounts for under half of them, and the cause for the rest is not known. V and J calls and clone size are given by that table; D and trimming were obtained from the DNA. For this sample there are 100,000 to 150,000 clones; 80% to 90% appear just once. 8.5% to 12% of the sample belongs to the ten largest clones.

Recombination linked TRBV4-3 to TRBJ1-4, with a tentative D gene TRBD1 over 5 matching bases. The sequencing here drew on peripheral blood, taken on day 0 of AZD1222 vaccination. The TCR sequence derives from an adult in good health. DNA sequence: TGCGCCAGCAGCCAAGATATACGGGGGACTAATGAAAAACTGTTTTTT. The encoded protein is CASSQDIRGTNEKLFF.